The 7 T cell receptor beta chains below were found in one sample sequenced in a study of vaccination and CD4 T cells after COVID-19. Sequencing of the DNA from cultured CD4+ T cells was carried out with the Oncomine TCR Beta short-read assay. In TCRdb, the PCR reads were re-called with MiXCR into one record per CDR3 protein. The table includes more than 4,000 distinct CDR3 sequences, about 19% detected once. Which antigens these TCRs recognize remains unknown. Treatment indicated: roughly 11-day PBMC culture with coronavirus spike peptide pools or control peptides (ViraFEST assay). Sequencing was done on a sample of CD4+ T cells from blood, cultured in vitro. The source of these receptors is a human donor who had recovered from COVID-19.

This clonotype has just a few counts. The chain joins TRBV7-9 to TRBJ1-3; D remains unclear. Trimming took 3 bases from V and 2 from J, leaving 2 bases between them. Per germline, CDR1 SEHNR and CDR2 FQNEAQ (reference sequence). This CDR3 is 12 amino acids long. The CDR3 DNA follows: TGTGCCAGCAGCTTCACTGGAAACACCATATATTTT. Protein sequence: CASSFTGNTIYF.

The chain links TRBV18 to TRBJ1-2; a possible D gene is TRBD1 (6 bases). The V gene lost 3 bases and the J gene lost 7 bases, with 15 bases spanning the gap. The CDR3 contains 14 residues. Germline values: CDR1 KGHSH, CDR2 LQKENI. DNA for the CDR3: TGTGCCAGCTCACCGCCAGAACAGGGTCGTGGCTACACCTTC. It yields the protein CASSPPEQGRGYTF.

This clonotype was seen only a few times. J is TRBJ1-1 and V is TRBV30; tentatively, D is TRBD1 (6 bases). This CDR3 spans 14 amino acids. CDR1 is GTSNPN, CDR2 SVGIG, per germline (reference sequence). V lost 4 bases to trimming and J lost 3 bases, with 15 bases between them. CDR3 coding DNA: TGTGCCTGGACAGGGGCCCCATGGGACACTGAAGCTTTCTTT. Translated, it gives CAWTGAPWDTEAFF.

The chain's CDR3 is CASSQGNQPQHF. As DNA, the CDR3 is TGTGCCAGCAGTCAAGGGAATCAGCCCCAGCATTTT. The genes are TRBV25-1 and TRBJ1-5; D not resolved. The CDR3 runs to 12 residues. CDR1 MGHDK and CDR2 SYGVNS come from the germline V gene. Trimming left V 5 bases short and J 4 bases short, with 6 bases between.

There are a few counts of this clonotype. The chain joins TRBV10-3 to TRBJ2-6; the D gene is possibly TRBD1 (5 bases). The CDR3 runs 15 residues. Germline V gives CDR1 ENHRY, CDR2 SYGVKD. V shed 5 bases and J shed 0 bases, with 8 bases lying between them. In nucleotides, the CDR3 is TGTGCCATCAGTCTGACAGTCTCTGGGGCCAACGTCCTGACTTTC. Translated, it gives CAISLTVSGANVLTF.

CDR3 residues: CASSSEGRNGNTIYF. The CDR3 region has the DNA TGTGCCAGTAGTTCCGAGGGACGAAATGGAAACACCATATATTTT. The chain couples TRBV19 to TRBJ1-3, with a weak D call TRBD1 (5 bases). Germline V gene sequence: CDR1 LNHDA, CDR2 SQIVND (reference sequence). The CDR3 runs 15 residues. Between the trimmed V and J ends, which lost 5 bases and 3 bases, there was a span of 14 bases.

The chain combines TRBV9 with TRBJ2-5; 8 bases are shared with TRBD2. The CDR3 is 16 amino acids. The J segment lost 4 bases and the V segment lost 3 bases, leaving 11 bases of the junction unmatched. The V gene's germline CDR1 is SGDLS and CDR2 YYNGEE. The CDR3 spells CASSASGRGGGETQYF. The CDR3 nucleotides read TGTGCCAGCAGCGCTAGCGGGCGGGGAGGCGGAGAGACCCAGTACTTC. Full variable domain (missing parts from reference TRBV9 and TRBJ2-5): DSGVTQTPKHLITATGQRVTLRCSPRSGDLSVYWYQQSLDQGLQFLIQYYNGEERAKGNILERFSAQQFPDLHSELNLSSLELGDSALYFCASSASGRGGGETQYFGPGTRLLVL.